This T cell receptor beta chain comes out of a study of long-term antiretroviral therapy in people with HIV. Sequencing used immunoSEQ v3.0 at survey level. Libraries were prepared by immunoSEQ multiplex PCR; TCRdb keeps only in-frame clonotypes and omits some of them. The table lists tens of thousands of clones, about 96% of them singletons. V gave up 2 bases and J gave up 8 bases, with 6 bases separating them. The CDR3 totals 11 residues. The germline gives CDR1 SGHTA, CDR2 FQGNSA. The J gene is TRBJ1-2, the V gene TRBV7-2, with D uncertain. The sequence came from a man aged 25 to 40 with HIV. This specimen was unsorted PBMCs, taken approximately 6.1 years after starting antiretroviral therapy. CDR3 nucleotide sequence: TGTGCCAGCAGCTTACTAGGGGGCTACACCTTC. Translated: CASSLLGGYTF.